This T cell receptor beta chain was sequenced for a study of cytomegalovirus exposure and HLA in healthy donors. At the level of the study: Findings of an earlier analysis included 110 million or so unique TCR beta sequences from 180 million or so T cells.

Trimming removed 0 bases from V and 4 bases from J; junction bases left unmatched: 18. The CDR3 sequence is 21 residues long. Germline CDR1 is LNHDA and CDR2 is SQIVND (reference sequence). The PCR used 60 Vbeta and 13 Jbeta primers. The assay was immunoSEQ multiplex PCR, and TCRdb's table has in-frame clones only and misses some. The data show under 200,000 clones, with roughly 79% seen just once and 1.5% to 2% held by the top ten. As regards this clone: Its antigen is not known.

Study results and limitations: In a later analysis, HLA-associated TCR beta chains were more clonally expanded than equally common others.

This clonotype originated in a man under 40 in good health and CMV-seronegative. The V call is TRBV19, the J call TRBJ2-1, with 10 bases matching TRBD2. The sample comprised PBMCs. CDR3 DNA sequence: TGTGCCAGTAGTATAGACTCTAAGACTAGCGGGTCCCCCCGTTTTTACAATGAGCAGTTCTTC. As protein: CASSIDSKTSGSPRFYNEQFF.